This T cell receptor (beta chain) was recovered during a study of regulatory T cells in long-lasting Graves disease. This clonotype was found many times. Arm-PCR of CDR3 regions with iRepertoire HTBI primers generated TCR beta libraries. TCRdb re-derived calls from the multiplex PCR reads in MiXCR, one entry per CDR3 protein. The sample holds around 460,000 distinct CDR3 sequences, 12% to 15% seen once. V was pared by 4 bases and J by 3 bases, with 11 bases of the junction left unmatched. CDR1 and CDR2 (germline): KGHDR, SFDVKD. The CDR3 loop spans 17 amino acids. As to time point: newly diagnosed GD, antithyroid drugs for less than 3 months. After RNA was extracted from PBMCs, the TCR library was made from it. An endocrinology department located in Xi'an, China, was where the patients came from. This sample also belongs to another study, concerning T cells in Graves' hyperthyroidism and ophthalmopathy. That publication notes: Patients aged 18 to 65 had newly diagnosed hyperthyroidism that had lasted under 2 months.

The rearrangement links TRBV24-1 to TRBJ1-1; 9 bases are a match to TRBD1. This TCR was recovered from a woman aged 45 to 65 with Graves disease. The sequencing here drew on peripheral blood mononuclear cells (PBMCs), taken at new diagnosis, from a patient treated with antithyroid drugs. In DNA form, the CDR3 reads TGTGCCACCAGTGAGTCCGGGACAGGGATTGGGGACACTGAAGCTTTCTTT. Protein sequence: CATSESGTGIGDTEAFF.